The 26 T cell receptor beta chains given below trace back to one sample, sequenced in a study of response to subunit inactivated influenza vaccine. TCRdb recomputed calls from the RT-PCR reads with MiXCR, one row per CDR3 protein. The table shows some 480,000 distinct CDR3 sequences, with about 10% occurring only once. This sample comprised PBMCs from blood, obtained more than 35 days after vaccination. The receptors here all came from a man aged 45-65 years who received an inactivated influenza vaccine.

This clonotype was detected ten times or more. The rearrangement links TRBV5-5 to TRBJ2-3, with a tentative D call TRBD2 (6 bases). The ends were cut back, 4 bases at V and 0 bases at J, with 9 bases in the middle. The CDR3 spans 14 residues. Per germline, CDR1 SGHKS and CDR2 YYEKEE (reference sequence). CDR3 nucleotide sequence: TGTGCCAGCAGCATCGGGACTAGCACAGATACGCAGTATTTT. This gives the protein CASSIGTSTDTQYF.

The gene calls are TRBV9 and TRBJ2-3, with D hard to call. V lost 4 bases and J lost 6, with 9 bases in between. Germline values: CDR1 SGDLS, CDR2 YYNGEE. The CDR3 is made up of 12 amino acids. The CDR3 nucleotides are TGTGCCAGCAGCCCGCCAGTTGATACGCAGTATTTT. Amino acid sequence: CASSPPVDTQYF.

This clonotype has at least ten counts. The CDR3 is CASSLRGQGTYEQYF. The CDR3 region has the DNA TGCGCCAGCAGCTTGCGGGGCCAGGGGACCTACGAGCAGTACTTC. The gene calls are TRBV5-1 and TRBJ2-7, with D maybe TRBD1 (6 bases). The germline V gene encodes CDR1 SGHRS and CDR2 YFSETQ. The CDR3 totals 15 residues. The ends were cut back, 1 base at V and 2 bases at J, with 13 bases in the middle.

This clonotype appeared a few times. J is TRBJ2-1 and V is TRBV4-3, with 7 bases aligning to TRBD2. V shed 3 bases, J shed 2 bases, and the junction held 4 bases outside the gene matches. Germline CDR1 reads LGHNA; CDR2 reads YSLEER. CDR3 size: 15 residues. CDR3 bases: TGCGCCAGCAGCCAGGGGGGGTCCCCCTACAATGAGCAGTTCTTC. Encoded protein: CASSQGGSPYNEQFF.

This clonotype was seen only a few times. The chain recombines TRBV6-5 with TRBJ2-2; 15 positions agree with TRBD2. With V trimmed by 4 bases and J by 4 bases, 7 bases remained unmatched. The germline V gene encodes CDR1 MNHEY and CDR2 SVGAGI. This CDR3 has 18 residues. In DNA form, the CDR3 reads TGTGCCAGCAGTTGGGAGCGGGGACTAGCGGGAGGCACCGGGGAGCTGTTTTTT. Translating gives CASSWERGLAGGTGELFF.

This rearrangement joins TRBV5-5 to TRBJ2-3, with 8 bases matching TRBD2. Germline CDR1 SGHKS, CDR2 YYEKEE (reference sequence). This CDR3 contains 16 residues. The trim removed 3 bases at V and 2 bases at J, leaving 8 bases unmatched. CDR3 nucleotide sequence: TGTGCCAGCAGCTACCATCCGCGGGGGGACACAGATACGCAGTATTTT. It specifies CASSYHPRGDTDTQYF.

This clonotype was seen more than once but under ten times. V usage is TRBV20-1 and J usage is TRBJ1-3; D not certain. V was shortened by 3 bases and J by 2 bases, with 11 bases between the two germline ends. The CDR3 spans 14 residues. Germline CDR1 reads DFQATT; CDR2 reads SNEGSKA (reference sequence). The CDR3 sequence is CSASPRSTGNTIYF. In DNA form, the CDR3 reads TGCAGTGCTAGCCCCCGGAGTACTGGAAACACCATATATTTT.

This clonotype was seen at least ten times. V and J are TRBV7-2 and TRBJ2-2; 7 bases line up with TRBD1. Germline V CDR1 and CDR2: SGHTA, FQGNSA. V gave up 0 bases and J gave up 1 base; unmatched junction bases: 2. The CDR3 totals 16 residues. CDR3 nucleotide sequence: TGTGCCAGCAGCTTAGCCGGGACAGTGAACACCGGGGAGCTGTTTTTT. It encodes CASSLAGTVNTGELFF.

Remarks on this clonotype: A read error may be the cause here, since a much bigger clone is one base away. In DNA form, the CDR3 reads TGTGCCAGCAGTCGGGGGGTCCAAGAGACCGAGTACTTC. This gives the protein CASSRGVQETEYF. The rearrangement links TRBV12-3 or TRBV12-4 to TRBJ2-5; 7 positions match TRBD2. CDR3 length: 13 amino acids.

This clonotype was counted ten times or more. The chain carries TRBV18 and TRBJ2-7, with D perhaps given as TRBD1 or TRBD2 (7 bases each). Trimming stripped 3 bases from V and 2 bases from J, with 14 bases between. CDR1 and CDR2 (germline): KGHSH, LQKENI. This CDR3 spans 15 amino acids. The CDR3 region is CASSPTGRGTYEQYF. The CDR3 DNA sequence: TGTGCCAGCTCACCGACAGGGCGGGGGACCTACGAGCAGTACTTC.

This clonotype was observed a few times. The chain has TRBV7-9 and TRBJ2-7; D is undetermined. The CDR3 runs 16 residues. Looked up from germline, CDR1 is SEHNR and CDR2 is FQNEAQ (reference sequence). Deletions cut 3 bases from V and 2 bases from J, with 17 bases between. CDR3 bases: TGTGCCAGCAGCTTCGCATACAGTCTTCTTACCTACGAGCAGTACTTC. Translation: CASSFAYSLLTYEQYF.

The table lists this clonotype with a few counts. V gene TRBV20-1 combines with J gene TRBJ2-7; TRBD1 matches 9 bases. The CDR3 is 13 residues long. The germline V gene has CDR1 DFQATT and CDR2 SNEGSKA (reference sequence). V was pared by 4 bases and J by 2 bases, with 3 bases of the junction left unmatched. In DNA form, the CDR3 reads TGCAGTGCTATGGACAGGGGACCCTACGAGCAGTACTTC. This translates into CSAMDRGPYEQYF.

The DNA for the CDR3 is TGTGCCAGCAGCTCGATGACAGGACCTAATCAGCCCCAGCATTTT. This translates into CASSSMTGPNQPQHF. V and J are TRBV7-6 and TRBJ1-5; maybe TRBD1 (6 bases). Trimming removed 4 bases from V and 4 bases from J, with 14 bases in between. Germline V CDR1 and CDR2: SGHVS, FNYEAQ. The CDR3 is made up of 15 amino acids. Variable domain in full (rest from reference TRBV7-6 and TRBJ1-5): GAGVSQSPRYKVTKRGQDVALRCDPISGHVSLYWYRQALGQGPEFLTYFNYEAQQDKSGLPNDRFSAERPEGSISTLTIQRTEQRDSAMYRCASSSMTGPNQPQHFGDGTRLSIL.

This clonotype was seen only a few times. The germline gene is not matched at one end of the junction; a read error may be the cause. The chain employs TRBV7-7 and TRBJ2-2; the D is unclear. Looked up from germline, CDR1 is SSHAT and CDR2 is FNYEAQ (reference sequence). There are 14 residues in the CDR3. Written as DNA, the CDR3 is TGTGCTAGCAGCTTGCAGGAGTTCACCGGGGAGCTGTTTTTT. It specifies CASSLQEFTGELFF.

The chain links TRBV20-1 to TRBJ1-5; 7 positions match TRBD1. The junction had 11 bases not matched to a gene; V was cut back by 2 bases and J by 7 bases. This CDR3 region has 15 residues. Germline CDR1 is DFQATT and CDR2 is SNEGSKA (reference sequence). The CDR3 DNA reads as TGCAGTGCTAGACAGGGGGGAGATATAGTACAGCCCCAGCATTTT. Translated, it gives CSARQGGDIVQPQHF.

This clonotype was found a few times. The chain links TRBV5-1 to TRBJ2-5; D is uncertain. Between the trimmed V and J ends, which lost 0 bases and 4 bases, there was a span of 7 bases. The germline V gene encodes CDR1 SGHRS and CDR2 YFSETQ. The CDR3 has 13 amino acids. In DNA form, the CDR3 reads TGCGCCAGCAGCTTGGCCACCCGAGAGACCCAGTACTTC. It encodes CASSLATRETQYF.

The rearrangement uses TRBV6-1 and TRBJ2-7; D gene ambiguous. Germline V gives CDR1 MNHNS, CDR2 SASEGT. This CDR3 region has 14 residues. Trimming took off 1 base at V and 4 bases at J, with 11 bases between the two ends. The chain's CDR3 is CASSEGYRDYEQYF. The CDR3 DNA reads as TGTGCCAGCAGTGAAGGATATCGCGATTACGAGCAGTACTTC.

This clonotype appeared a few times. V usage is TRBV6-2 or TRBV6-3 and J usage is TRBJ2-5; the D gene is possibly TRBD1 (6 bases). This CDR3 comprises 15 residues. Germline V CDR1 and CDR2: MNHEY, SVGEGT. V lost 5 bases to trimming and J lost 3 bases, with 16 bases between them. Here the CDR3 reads CASSLFGQSKETQYF. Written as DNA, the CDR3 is TGTGCCAGCAGTCTATTCGGACAGTCTAAAGAGACCCAGTACTTC.

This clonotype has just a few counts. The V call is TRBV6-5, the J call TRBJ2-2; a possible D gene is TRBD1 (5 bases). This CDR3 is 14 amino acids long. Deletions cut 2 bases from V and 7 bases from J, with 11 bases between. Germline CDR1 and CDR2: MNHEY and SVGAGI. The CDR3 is CASSYRGRNGELFF. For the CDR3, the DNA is TGTGCCAGCAGTTACAGGGGCCGGAACGGGGAGCTGTTTTTT.

CDR3 amino acids: CASRRQGLGLSGANVLTF. The CDR3 DNA sequence: TGTGCCAGCAGGCGACAGGGCCTGGGCCTATCTGGGGCCAACGTCCTGACTTTC. This chain uses TRBV3-1 with TRBJ2-6; TRBD1 matches at 7 bases. V dropped 6 bases and J dropped 1; count of bases not matched to a gene: 12. The CDR3 spans 18 residues. Germline V lookup: CDR1 LGHDT, CDR2 YNNKEL (reference sequence).

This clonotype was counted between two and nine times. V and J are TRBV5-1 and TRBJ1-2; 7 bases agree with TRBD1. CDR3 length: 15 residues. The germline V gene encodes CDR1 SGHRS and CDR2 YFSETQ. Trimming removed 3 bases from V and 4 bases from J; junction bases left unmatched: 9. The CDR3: CASSSGQASPYGYTF. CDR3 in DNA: TGCGCCAGCAGCTCCGGACAGGCGTCTCCCTATGGCTACACCTTC.

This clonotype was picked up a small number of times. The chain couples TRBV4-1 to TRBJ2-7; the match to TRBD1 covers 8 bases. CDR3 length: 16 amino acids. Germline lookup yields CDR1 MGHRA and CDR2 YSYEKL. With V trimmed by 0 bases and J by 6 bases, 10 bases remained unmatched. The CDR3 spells CASSQDLTGVLGEQYF. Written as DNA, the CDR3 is TGCGCCAGCAGCCAAGATCTGACAGGGGTCCTCGGCGAGCAGTACTTC.

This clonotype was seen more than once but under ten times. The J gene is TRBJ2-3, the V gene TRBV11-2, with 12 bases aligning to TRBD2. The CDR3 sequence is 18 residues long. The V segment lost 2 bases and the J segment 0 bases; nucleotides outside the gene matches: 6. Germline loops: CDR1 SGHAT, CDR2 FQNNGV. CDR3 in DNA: TGTGCCAGCAGCTTACGACTAGCGGGGGAATCTAGCACAGATACGCAGTATTTT. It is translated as CASSLRLAGESSTDTQYF.

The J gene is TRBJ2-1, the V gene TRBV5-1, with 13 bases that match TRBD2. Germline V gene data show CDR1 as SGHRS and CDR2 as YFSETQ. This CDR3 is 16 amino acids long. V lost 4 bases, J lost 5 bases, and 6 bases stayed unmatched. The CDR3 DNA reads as TGCGCCAGCAGCGGGACTAGCGGGACACAAAACAATGAGCAGTTCTTC. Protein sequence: CASSGTSGTQNNEQFF.

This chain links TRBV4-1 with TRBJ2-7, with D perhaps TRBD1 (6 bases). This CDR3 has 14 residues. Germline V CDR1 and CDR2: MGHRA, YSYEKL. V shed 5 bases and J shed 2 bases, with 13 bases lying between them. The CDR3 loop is CASSYPGQTYEQYF. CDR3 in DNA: TGCGCCAGCAGCTATCCGGGACAAACCTACGAGCAGTACTTC.

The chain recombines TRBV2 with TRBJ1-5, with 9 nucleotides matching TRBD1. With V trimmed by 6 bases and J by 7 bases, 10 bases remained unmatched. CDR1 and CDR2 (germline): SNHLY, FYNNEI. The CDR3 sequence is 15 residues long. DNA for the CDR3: TGTGCCAGCAGACCCGGACAGGGGACAGGCCAGCCCCAGCATTTT. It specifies CASRPGQGTGQPQHF.